The clone carrying this T cell receptor beta chain showed up just once. This specimen belongs to a study of lymphopenia after photon versus proton radiotherapy. Clones were read by immunoSEQ multiplex PCR, and TCRdb kept only the in-frame ones, dropping some. The sample has some 30,000 clones, roughly 90% seen once. J was trimmed by 9 bases and V by 5 bases; bases with no gene match: 10. CDR1 is SGHTA, CDR2 FQGNSA, per germline. The CDR3 is 15 residues long. The chain is built from TRBV7-2 and TRBJ2-1; 10 bases fit TRBD2. This clonotype originated in a woman aged 45-65 years with pancreatic cancer. The input for sequencing was peripheral blood, taken from a patient treated with photon-based radiotherapy. The CDR3 region has the DNA TGTGCCAGCAGCCCCGGGGTAGCGGGAGGTTTTGAGCAGTTCTTC. Residues: CASSPGVAGGFEQFF.